This T cell receptor (beta chain) came from a study of cytomegalovirus exposure and HLA in healthy donors. Donors were nominally healthy when sampled, though unrecorded immune exposures were likely. It was with 60 Vbeta and 13 Jbeta primers that the PCR ran. Generated by immunoSEQ multiplex PCR, the TCRdb table keeps only in-frame clones and is missing some. The data contain some 120,000 clones, around 82% of them singletons. With regard to this clone: The antigen is not known.

The germline CDR1 and CDR2 sequences are LGHNA and YNFKEQ. The length of the CDR3 is 11 residues. The germline V and J ends were trimmed by 8 bases and 5 bases, with 9 bases remaining between them. General study points: Common viral pathogens seemed, in a later analysis, to connect with several of the most significant clusters. TCR beta V- and J-gene trimming was later associated with a missense DCLRE1C variant. In vitro checks showed that three CMV-associated chains really do target CMV antigens.

The sequence was obtained from a male donor in good health and CMV-seropositive. Sequencing input: PBMCs. The chain is built from TRBV4-2 and TRBJ2-5, with D unclear. The CDR3, as DNA: TGTGCCAGCCGGGTTGGGGAGACCCAGTACTTC. This encodes CASRVGETQYF.